The 30 T cell receptor beta chains in this list originate from one sample, sequenced in a study of cytomegalovirus exposure and HLA in healthy donors. It was with 60 Vbeta and 13 Jbeta primers that the PCR ran. This table comes from immunoSEQ multiplex PCR, and its TCRdb copy is limited to in-frame clones, with some not included. Among just over 150,000 clones, around 84% were seen once, and the ten largest hold 1.9%. Sequenced material: PBMCs. The receptors derive from a man between 18 and 29 years old in good health and CMV-seronegative.

The chain recombines TRBV7-9 with TRBJ2-1; D uncertain. Trimming removed 1 base at V and 8 bases at J, with 12 bases between. The germline CDR1 and CDR2 sequences are SEHNR and FQNEAQ (reference sequence). The CDR3 has 14 residues. CDR3 region: CASSLGPLSDEQFF. The CDR3 DNA sequence: TGTGCCAGCAGCTTAGGTCCACTCTCCGATGAGCAGTTCTTC.

The CDR3 nucleotides read TGTGCCAGCAGTGGGCGGGAGGACCACAATGAGCAGTTCTTC. Its protein product is CASSGREDHNEQFF. The rearrangement joins TRBV6-4 to TRBJ2-1; 8 bases map to TRBD2. J was trimmed by 5 bases and V by 4 bases; bases with no gene match: 4. Germline V gene lookup returns CDR1 MRHNA and CDR2 SNTAGT. CDR3 length equals 14 residues.

The chain recombines TRBV29-1 with TRBJ2-3; TRBD2 agrees at 8 bases. Germline V gene sequence: CDR1 SQVTM, CDR2 ANQGSEA. V shed 4 bases, J shed 0 bases, and the junction held 18 bases outside the gene matches. CDR3 length: 19 residues. The CDR3 here is CSVGGGGPLARASTDTQYF. As DNA, the CDR3 is TGCAGCGTTGGGGGCGGGGGGCCGCTAGCGCGTGCTAGCACAGATACGCAGTATTTT.

CDR3 DNA: TGTGCCAGCAGCTTACTAGGGAAGGGGGAAAAACTGTTTTTT. Its translation is CASSLLGKGEKLFF. The chain employs TRBV7-9 and TRBJ1-4; D is possibly TRBD1 (5 bases). Looked up from germline, CDR1 is SEHNR and CDR2 is FQNEAQ (reference sequence). The length of the CDR3 is 14 residues. Trimming left V 2 bases short and J 8 bases short, with 12 bases between.

The V gene is TRBV14, the J gene TRBJ2-3; TRBD2 aligns across 8 bases. The CDR3 consists of 15 residues. Germline CDR1 is SGHDN and CDR2 is FVKESK. V trimming: 2 bases; J trimming: 2 bases; junction bases outside the gene matches: 3. CDR3 loop: CASSQQTSATDTQYF. The DNA for the CDR3 is TGTGCCAGCAGCCAACAGACTAGCGCCACAGATACGCAGTATTTT.

The J gene is TRBJ1-1, the V gene TRBV4-1; D is undetermined. The germline CDR1 and CDR2 sequences are MGHRA and YSYEKL. Trimming removed 2 bases at V and 3 bases at J, with 16 bases between. CDR3 length: 16 residues. CDR3 sequence: CASSQPRRRGYTEAFF. In DNA form, the CDR3 reads TGCGCCAGCAGCCAACCACGACGCCGGGGTTACACTGAAGCTTTCTTT.

J is TRBJ2-1 and V is TRBV28, with D perhaps matching TRBD1 (6 bases). The V end lost 4 bases, the J end lost 6 bases, and 16 bases lay between the germline ends. The germline V gene has CDR1 MDHEN and CDR2 SYDVKM. CDR3 length: 15 amino acids. The CDR3 region has the DNA TGTGCCAGCAGTTCCACTGACAGGCCGATCAATGAGCAGTTCTTC. Residues: CASSSTDRPINEQFF.

For the CDR3, the DNA is TGTGCCTGGAGGAACCAGAATGGCGAGCAGTACTTC. Translated, it gives CAWRNQNGEQYF. The chain recombines TRBV30 with TRBJ2-7; D is ambiguous. Germline values: CDR1 GTSNPN, CDR2 SVGIG (reference sequence). The CDR3 contains 12 residues. Trimming removed 3 bases from V and 6 bases from J, with 12 bases in between.

The V gene is TRBV5-1, the J gene TRBJ2-5; 9 nucleotides match TRBD2. V gave up 3 bases and J gave up 5 bases; unmatched junction bases: 5. The CDR3 spans 14 residues. The V gene's germline CDR1 is SGHRS and CDR2 YFSETQ. This CDR3 is CASSSVAGVETQYF. CDR3 sequence (DNA): TGCGCCAGCAGCTCGGTAGCGGGAGTGGAGACCCAGTACTTC.

As to this clone: Relative to the germline gene, one junction end is altered; a read error may explain this. The CDR3 is CASSTRPWGGGGNTTYF. CDR3 coding DNA: TGTGCCAGCAGTACAAGGCCCTGGGGTGGAGGAGGAAACACCACATATTTT. The chain carries TRBV27 and TRBJ1-3; D unclear. CDR3 length: 17 amino acids. Germline CDR1 MNHEY, CDR2 SMNVEV (reference sequence).

The gene calls are TRBV11-2 and TRBJ2-7; 13 positions match TRBD2. This CDR3 contains 14 residues. V was clipped by 3 bases and J by 9 bases; unmatched bases: 5. The V gene's germline CDR1 is SGHAT and CDR2 FQNNGV. The CDR3, as DNA: TGTGCCAGCAGCTTCGGACTAGCGGGGGACCCGCAGTACTTC. Translating it yields CASSFGLAGDPQYF. Full variable domain (rest looked up from reference TRBV11-2 and TRBJ2-7): EAGVAQSPRYKIIEKRQSVAFWCNPISGHATLYWYQQILGQGPKLLIQFQNNGVVDDSQLPKDRFSAERLKGVDSTLKIQPAKLEDSAVYLCASSFGLAGDPQYFGPGTRLTVT.

This chain joins TRBV5-1 and TRBJ2-5, with 8 bases aligning to TRBD1. This CDR3 spans 14 amino acids. The V segment lost 5 bases and the J segment 1 base; nucleotides outside the gene matches: 4. Germline-derived CDR1 and CDR2 are SGHRS and YFSETQ. CDR3 coding DNA: TGCGCCAGCAGTACCGGGACAGGCCAAGAGACCCAGTACTTC. Amino acid sequence: CASSTGTGQETQYF.

This chain joins TRBV15 and TRBJ1-1; tentative D call: TRBD1 (6 bases). The V gene lost 3 bases and the J gene lost 5 bases, with 10 bases spanning the gap. This CDR3 is built from 13 residues. Germline V gives CDR1 LNHNV, CDR2 YYDKDF (reference sequence). In DNA, the CDR3 is TGTGCCACCAGCAGGGGAGGGGGGACTGAAGCTTTCTTT. This translates into CATSRGGGTEAFF.

The V call is TRBV7-3, the J call TRBJ2-7; 9 bases map to TRBD1. Germline-derived CDR1 and CDR2 are SGHTA and FQGTGA. J was trimmed by 6 bases and V by 5 bases; bases with no gene match: 17. The CDR3 runs 17 residues. CDR3 sequence: CASSRRGSGTGSSEQYF. CDR3 sequence (DNA): TGTGCCAGCAGCCGTAGGGGGTCCGGGACAGGGAGTTCCGAGCAGTACTTC.

The V and J genes are TRBV19 and TRBJ2-2, with 8 bases identical to TRBD1. CDR3 length: 18 amino acids. V dropped 2 bases and J dropped 4; count of bases not matched to a gene: 12. Germline loops: CDR1 LNHDA, CDR2 SQIVND (reference sequence). The CDR3 DNA reads TGTGCCAGTAGTATAATCCCGGGACAGGAACAGGGCACCGGGGAGCTGTTTTTT. Residues: CASSIIPGQEQGTGELFF.

The sample holds a few counts of this clone. This chain links TRBV27 with TRBJ2-5, with 8 bases fitting TRBD2. This CDR3 contains 19 residues. Germline V CDR1 and CDR2: MNHEY, SMNVEV (reference sequence). Trimming took 6 bases from V and 4 from J; bases not matched to a gene: 22. The CDR3 here is CASRPTGGTGTRGGETQYF. CDR3 bases: TGTGCCAGCAGACCGACCGGGGGCACGGGGACTAGAGGTGGAGAGACCCAGTACTTC.

The sample holds one count of this clone. This chain links TRBV6-1 with TRBJ1-2; TRBD1 aligns across 8 bases. CDR3 size: 15 residues. J was trimmed by 0 bases and V by 5 bases; bases with no gene match: 5. In germline, CDR1 is MNHNS, CDR2 SASEGT. The CDR3, as DNA: TGTGCCAGCAGTATTGGACAGGGACCTAACTATGGCTACACCTTC. This sequence encodes CASSIGQGPNYGYTF.

The rearrangement links TRBV28 to TRBJ2-3; D possibly corresponds to TRBD2 (5 bases). The V end was cut by 2 bases, the J end by 3 bases, with 12 bases between. The CDR3 spans 15 residues. CDR1 MDHEN and CDR2 SYDVKM come from the germline V gene. The CDR3 region has the DNA TGTGCCAGCAGTTTACTAGCCAGCAATACAGATACGCAGTATTTT. Protein: CASSLLASNTDTQYF.

The sample holds a few counts of this clone. Germline and junction disagree at one end, which may indicate a read error. V is TRBV7-9 and J is TRBJ2-5, with D possibly TRBD2 on 6 matching bases. Germline V gives CDR1 SEHNR, CDR2 FQNEAQ (reference sequence). The CDR3 is made up of 11 amino acids. The CDR3 is CSSKGRETQYF. The CDR3 DNA reads as TGTTCCAGCAAGGGGAGGGAGACCCAGTACTTC.

The chain has TRBV19 and TRBJ1-4; D uncertain. Trimming shortened V by 8 bases and J by 5 bases, and 6 bases separated the two germline ends. Germline CDR1 and CDR2: LNHDA and SQIVND (reference sequence). The CDR3 sequence is 11 residues long. The chain's CDR3 is CASSLNEKLFF. The DNA for the CDR3 is TGTGCCAGTTCTCTCAATGAAAAACTGTTTTTT.

The chain combines TRBV11-3 with TRBJ1-3; D remains ambiguous. CDR3 length: 15 residues. Trimming removed 0 bases from V and 0 bases from J, with 6 bases in between. Germline-derived CDR1 and CDR2 are SGHNT and YENEEA. The CDR3 sequence is CASSLDSYSGNTIYF. The CDR3 DNA sequence: TGTGCCAGCAGCTTAGACAGTTACTCTGGAAACACCATATATTTT.

This clone was picked up a small number of times. The chain employs TRBV19 and TRBJ1-5; D remains unclear. V dropped 10 bases and J dropped 0 bases, with 16 bases sitting between them. The CDR3 is 15 amino acids. Germline CDR1 LNHDA, CDR2 SQIVND (reference sequence). CDR3 sequence: CATRSGPRSNQPQHF. Written as DNA, the CDR3 is TGTGCCACTAGAAGCGGGCCACGTAGCAATCAGCCCCAGCATTTT.

This clone was counted only a few times. The chain has TRBV6-5 and TRBJ1-6, with 9 bases matching TRBD1. The CDR3 contains 16 residues. V lost 0 bases and J lost 10; bases outside the gene matches: 7. Germline V lookup: CDR1 MNHEY, CDR2 SVGAGI. The CDR3 coding sequence is TGTGCCAGCAGTTACTCAGACGGGACAGGGAGCTCACCCCTCCACTTT. Amino acids: CASSYSDGTGSSPLHF.

V is TRBV28 and J is TRBJ1-4; D might be TRBD1 (6 bases). The CDR3 consists of 15 residues. Deletions cut 5 bases from V and 6 bases from J, with 16 bases between. Germline V gene data show CDR1 as MDHEN and CDR2 as SYDVKM. CDR3 sequence (DNA): TGTGCCAGCAGTCTCCCCGGGACAAAAGATGAAAAACTGTTTTTT. Translated, it gives CASSLPGTKDEKLFF.

The V call is TRBV28, the J call TRBJ1-3, with D unclear. Germline assignment: CDR1 MDHEN and CDR2 SYDVKM. This CDR3 contains 13 residues. Trimming shortened V by 7 bases and J by 4 bases, and 11 bases separated the two germline ends. The CDR3 nucleotides read TGTGCCAGCATAGTGCGTGCCGGAAACACCATATATTTT. Translating gives CASIVRAGNTIYF.

This clone was observed once. The V and J genes are TRBV19 and TRBJ2-7; D might be TRBD1 (6 bases). The V end was cut by 1 base, the J end by 2 bases, with 9 bases between. This CDR3 is built from 14 residues. CDR1 and CDR2 (germline): LNHDA, SQIVND (reference sequence). This CDR3 is CASSIGRTAYEQYF. For the CDR3, the DNA is TGTGCCAGTAGTATAGGACGGACAGCCTACGAGCAGTACTTC.

J is TRBJ1-1 and V is TRBV7-9; possible D gene TRBD1, 5 bases. The CDR3 covers 11 residues. Germline V CDR1 and CDR2: SEHNR, FQNEAQ (reference sequence). The DNA for the CDR3 is TGTTCCTCTCAAGACAGCACTGAAGCTTTCTTT. This sequence encodes CSSQDSTEAFF.

The chain recombines TRBV25-1 with TRBJ2-7; D not resolved. Germline V gene data show CDR1 as MGHDK and CDR2 as SYGVNS. Trimming stripped 5 bases from V and 1 base from J, with 6 bases between. This CDR3 region has 12 residues. The CDR3 DNA reads TGTGCCAGCAGTCCCGGGTCCTACGAGCAGTACTTC. Protein product: CASSPGSYEQYF.

The chain couples TRBV5-1 to TRBJ2-1; 9 nucleotides line up with TRBD2. Looked up from germline, CDR1 is SGHRS and CDR2 is YFSETQ. The V gene end was trimmed by 4 bases and the J gene end by 2 bases; junction bases not matched to a gene: 4. The CDR3 is 15 residues long. The CDR3 spells CASSNPSGTYNEQFF. CDR3 bases: TGCGCCAGCAGCAACCCTAGCGGGACCTACAATGAGCAGTTCTTC.

The chain couples TRBV12-5 to TRBJ2-7, with a tentative D call TRBD2 (5 bases). This CDR3 comprises 16 residues. The germline CDR1 and CDR2 sequences are LGHNT and FRNRAP. The V end was cut by 0 bases, the J end by 0 bases, with 12 bases between. The CDR3 region is CASGLVRRGFSYEQYF. CDR3 in DNA: TGTGCTAGTGGTTTGGTAAGGAGAGGGTTCTCCTACGAGCAGTACTTC.